The entry that follows covers one TCR beta chain sequence. Its antigen is unknown. Looked up from germline, CDR1 is SGHNT and CDR2 is YYREEE (reference sequence). There are 16 residues in the CDR3. The V gene lost 4 bases and the J gene lost 3 bases, with 18 bases spanning the gap. The sample originates from a study of Ad26.COV2.S vaccination and SARS-CoV-2 variants. The study, taken as a whole, reports: The TCR-based breadth and depth measures might underestimate overall T cell responses. Vaccine recipients surpassed placebo recipients in spike-specific TCR breadth.

Stated treatment: approximately 18 received Ad26.COV2.S at low or high dose, single or two shots; roughly five received placebo; per-sample allocation not given. The samples date from day 63 after the first vaccine or placebo injection. Aged 18-55 years, donor was enrolled in Boston in about 2020. This vaccine is an Ad26 vector that expresses the Wuhan-strain SARS-CoV-2 spike. The method was immunoSEQ multiplex PCR; TCRdb's version includes in-frame clones alone and lacks a portion of them. The sample yields about 680,000 clones, roughly 90% seen once. Material: peripheral blood, obtained in a trial of Ad26.COV2.S vaccine versus placebo. The TCR sequence derives from a person aged 18-65 years who received the Ad26.COV2.S COVID-19 vaccine or a placebo. The V call is TRBV5-4, the J call TRBJ2-3, with a weak D call TRBD1 (6 bases). The CDR3 DNA sequence: TGTGCCAGCAGCCTACAAGGGGGTTTTTTTACAGATACGCAGTATTTT. Its protein is CASSLQGGFFTDTQYF.